The next 11 T cell receptor beta chains were all read from a single sample in a study of blood T cell repertoires in COVID-19. Sequencing used immunoSEQ multiplex PCR; TCRdb keeps in-frame clones, though not all of them. The sample includes approximately 70,000 clones, roughly four fifths of them seen just once. The material sequenced was peripheral blood. All receptors come from a woman aged 65 to 85 with acute or convalescent COVID-19.

The chain recombines TRBV10-3 with TRBJ1-5; no clear D. The CDR3 is 12 residues long. Germline V gene lookup returns CDR1 ENHRY and CDR2 SYGVKD. Trimming removed 3 bases at V and 5 bases at J, with 5 bases between. CDR3 loop: CAISDSYQPQHF. CDR3 bases: TGTGCCATCAGTGACAGTTATCAGCCCCAGCATTTT.

This chain uses TRBV6-5 with TRBJ2-2; 8 bases line up with TRBD2. The CDR3 is made up of 15 amino acids. From germline, CDR1 is MNHEY and CDR2 SVGAGI. J lost 4 bases, V lost 2 bases, and 3 bases had no gene match. The CDR3 nucleotides read TGTGCCAGCAGTTACGCGGGGGGAGGCACCGGGGAGCTGTTTTTT. It is translated as CASSYAGGGTGELFF.

This chain joins TRBV12-3 or TRBV12-4 and TRBJ2-1, with D uncertain. Trimming pared 8 bases from V and 15 bases from J, leaving 17 bases between. This CDR3 contains 11 residues. Written as DNA, the CDR3 is TGTGCCAGCGCTGGAGTGAGTGGTGGGTTCTTC. It encodes CASAGVSGGFF.

This chain links TRBV2 with TRBJ1-5; possibly TRBD1 for D (6 bases). Trimming took 7 bases from V and 6 from J, leaving 13 bases between them. The CDR3 covers 13 residues. The V gene's germline CDR1 is SNHLY and CDR2 FYNNEI. The chain's CDR3 is CASTAGVGQPQHF. The CDR3 DNA reads as TGTGCCAGCACCGCAGGGGTAGGTCAGCCCCAGCATTTT.

In its sample, this clone was seen a few times. The chain carries TRBV10-1 and TRBJ1-6; the D is unclear. Germline loops: CDR1 WNHNN, CDR2 SYGVQD (reference sequence). V was cut by 8 bases and J by 0 bases, with 5 bases left in between. The CDR3 runs 13 residues. CDR3 coding DNA: TGCGCCAGCTCAGGCTCCTATAATTCACCCCTCCACTTT. Translating gives CASSGSYNSPLHF.

The rearrangement joins TRBV5-1 to TRBJ1-6, with 7 positions matching TRBD1. With V trimmed by 2 bases and J by 4 bases, 0 bases remained unmatched. The CDR3 contains 14 residues. Germline CDR1 is SGHRS and CDR2 is YFSETQ. The CDR3 protein is CASSLQGYNSPLHF. The CDR3 DNA is TGCGCCAGCAGCTTACAGGGGTATAATTCACCCCTCCACTTT.

This chain connects TRBV27 to TRBJ1-5, with 9 bases aligning to TRBD1. The germline V gene encodes CDR1 MNHEY and CDR2 SMNVEV (reference sequence). This CDR3 region has 15 residues. V dropped 7 bases and J dropped 6; count of bases not matched to a gene: 10. CDR3 bases: TGTGCCAGCAACCCGACAGGGGGTATTAGTCAGCCCCAGCATTTT. It specifies CASNPTGGISQPQHF.

The chain has TRBV2 and TRBJ2-3; maybe TRBD1 (6 bases). CDR3 length: 16 residues. Trimming shortened V by 7 bases and J by 0 bases, and 17 bases separated the two germline ends. The germline gives CDR1 SNHLY, CDR2 FYNNEI. The CDR3 DNA reads TGTGCCAGCACCTGGGGTGGGGGCGCTAGCACAGATACGCAGTATTTT. Translating gives CASTWGGGASTDTQYF.

The chain links TRBV27 to TRBJ1-1; D is unclear. V was pared by 3 bases and J by 2 bases, with 13 bases between. The length of the CDR3 is 15 residues. Germline CDR1 and CDR2: MNHEY and SMNVEV (reference sequence). CDR3 nucleotide sequence: TGTGCCAGCAGTTTTAAGCCTGGGCTTAACACTGAAGCTTTCTTT. Its translation: CASSFKPGLNTEAFF.

This chain links TRBV30 with TRBJ2-2, with 12 bases matching TRBD1. The germline gives CDR1 GTSNPN, CDR2 SVGIG (reference sequence). The CDR3 totals 14 residues. J lost 6 bases, V lost 3 bases, and 2 bases had no gene match. The CDR3 DNA is TGTGCCTGGAGGGGGACAGGGGGCTCCGGGGAGCTGTTTTTT. Its protein product is CAWRGTGGSGELFF.

The V and J genes are TRBV7-6 and TRBJ2-5, with 8 positions matching TRBD2. Germline trimming cut 2 bases from V and 4 bases from J; bases unmatched to any gene: 9. This CDR3 is built from 16 residues. In germline, CDR1 is SGHVS, CDR2 FNYEAQ. Written as DNA, the CDR3 is TGTGCCAGCAGCTTAAACACCGGGAGGGAGGGAGAGACCCAGTACTTC. This translates into CASSLNTGREGETQYF.